The present T cell receptor (beta chain) was sequenced within a study of regulatory T cells in long-lasting Graves disease (dated by TCRdb to 2020 to 2022). A note on the overall study: In the newly diagnosed Graves' disease group, patients had been taking antithyroid drugs for less than 3 months. Persistent Graves' disease patients were compared with newly diagnosed Graves' disease patients by peripheral blood TCR sequencing and RNA sequencing. The study was registered as a clinical trial and conducted in China. TCR sequencing covered roughly 13 persistent and about 20 newly diagnosed Graves' disease patients, around 33 samples in total.

The V and J ends are trimmed by 2 bases and 9 bases, leaving 4 bases between them. CDR1 MNHNS and CDR2 SASEGT were looked up in the germline V gene. The CDR3 starts with the cysteine, ends with the phenylalanine, and has 11 residues. Only CDR3 DNA remains: 33 bases, in frame from the first base. A few counts support this clonotype. It lacks a known antigen. Base quality data are lacking; no much larger clone is found one base away. On the study overall, not on this receptor specifically: Sequencing and analysis were restricted to the TCR beta chain. A larger number of public clonotypes was shared among persistent patients (under 3,000) than among newly diagnosed patients (around 870). Compared with newly diagnosed patients, patients with persistent Graves' disease had lower TCR Shannon entropy and fewer highly expanded clones, which suggests clonal expansion. Because the primary lesion, thyroid tissue, could not be accessed, the study looked at peripheral blood alone. Persistent disease showed preferential use of TRBV28, TRBJ1-2 and TRBJ2-5, whereas newly diagnosed disease favored TRBV20-1 and TRBJ2-1. The authors acknowledged the small sample size as a limitation that may reduce accuracy.

The sample's time point label, in plain terms: newly diagnosed GD, antithyroid drugs for less than 3 months. For both TCR sequencing and RNA sequencing, RNA was extracted from PBMCs in TRIzol. Graves' disease was diagnosed according to American Thyroid Association guidelines. Patients were recruited from an endocrinology department in Xi'an, China. From each patient, around 9 milliliters of peripheral blood was collected into an EDTA anticoagulant tube. Ficoll Paque Plus density gradient separation was used to isolate PBMCs, and no further T cell sorting was done. RNA quality was checked with an Agilent 2100 Bioanalyzer and agarose gel, and concentration with a NanoDrop 2000. The library was produced with multiplex PCR. TCRdb records Illumina HiSeq 4000 as the sequencer. iRepertoire HTBI primers and Arm-PCR amplification of CDR3 regions were used to construct TCR beta libraries. PCR products were gel purified before sequencing. Processing in the source paper ran as follows. Across samples, some 62 TRBV and 15 or so TRBJ segments were identified and used for gene usage analysis of CDR3 amino acid clonotypes. COPE and FqMerger were used to merge filtered high-quality paired reads into contigs. BLAST was used to align contigs to IMGT TRBV, TRBD and TRBJ reference genes, and CDR3 was defined according to IMGT. Any clonotype with a frequency above 0.1% was classified as a highly expanded clone. Repertoire diversity was measured by Shannon entropy, and V-J evenness by the Gini coefficient. A clonotype was considered public if more than one individual shared it. Through fastp at Q25 and MiXCR, TCRdb rebuilt clones from the public reads, retaining in-frame beta chains. CDR3 protein duplicates are merged, each entry listing the most common genes and DNA. The V and J calls were not made by the authors but by TCRdb's processing. The sample table records fewer than 550,000 distinct CDR3 sequences; 15% to 20% of these occur just once. The ten largest clones add up to 20% to 25% of the sample.

In addition, the sample was reused for a study of T cells in Graves' hyperthyroidism and ophthalmopathy. The second paper states: Stable Graves' hyperthyroidism was defined as the absence of progression to ophthalmopathy over 18 months of follow-up. The hyperthyroidism patients were between 18 and 65 years old and newly diagnosed, with a disease duration of less than 2 months. Exclusion was applied to patients with uncontrolled infections, other autoimmune diseases, pregnancy or lactation. Diagnoses were based on clinical symptoms, serum thyroxine and TRAb, thyroid ultrasound and orbital computed tomography. A first-round RT-PCR of the TCR CDR3 used the HTBI primer set with the Qiagen OneStep RT-PCR kit. Blood samples also contained most of the expanded thyroid clonotypes (frequency above 0.001), which suggests that blood repertoires may reflect thyroid immune responses. A model built on a 13 V-J signature distinguished ophthalmopathy from stable hyperthyroidism, reaching over 85% sensitivity and 81.08% specificity in cross-validation and 80%/75% in testing. In validation, the model predicted progression to ophthalmopathy with roughly 70% sensitivity and around 72% specificity, a median of 6.5 months before onset. A discovery cohort of about a hundred patients, fewer than 50 with Graves' ophthalmopathy and approximately 60 with stable Graves' hyperthyroidism, was used to find distinguishing TCR V-J signatures. Whether ophthalmopathy could be predicted prospectively was tested in an independent validation cohort made up of about 18 hyperthyroidism patients plus 17 patients who later progressed to ophthalmopathy. For training and testing, the 80 to 100 patients in the discovery cohort were randomly divided in a 7:3 ratio. Thyroid tissue and blood T-cell repertoires from six Graves' hyperthyroidism patients were also compared in the study. After sampling, hyperthyroidism patients received methimazole starting at 30 mg daily, and ophthalmopathy patients received high-dose intravenous methylprednisolone. A second multiplex PCR round built the libraries, followed by size selection and purification. Libraries were sequenced paired-end with 100 bp reads on an Illumina HiSeq2000. Raw data were processed with SOAPnuke, discarding reads with adapters, uncalled bases, mean Phred below 15, or no exact constant-primer or identifier match. COPE v1.2.5 was used to merge the high-quality paired reads, and each unique nucleotide sequence was defined as a clonotype. Clonotypes were aligned to IMGT TRBV, TRBD and TRBJ reference segments using MiTCR v1.1. The analysis included only V-J combinations with a frequency above 0.0001, which together covered 99% to 99.2% of the repertoires. The TCS score was defined as F50 (clonal expansion) divided by E x V (chaos), with BLOSUM62-based TCRdist calculated between CDR3 peptides within each V-J. Welch's t-statistics and random forest reduced around 520 V-J features to roughly 13, which were used in a naive Bayes classifier (R e1071). No statistical method was used to set the sample size in advance, and investigators knew the group allocation. TCR Vbeta CDR3 sequencing of fewer than 150 peripheral blood samples (more than 40 ophthalmopathy, roughly 72 hyperthyroidism and roughly 17 progressor patients) is reported in the paper.

The clonotype comes from a woman aged 18-35 years with Graves disease. Donor details come from another sample of the same person, matched by shared clones. The rearrangement joined TRBV6-1 to TRBJ2-2; no D gene call is confident. Sequences were derived from peripheral blood mononuclear cells (PBMCs), sampled at new diagnosis, from a patient treated with antithyroid drugs. The DNA sequence is given as TGTGCCAGCAGTGAAAACCGGGAGCTGTTTTTT. It specifies CASSENRELFF.